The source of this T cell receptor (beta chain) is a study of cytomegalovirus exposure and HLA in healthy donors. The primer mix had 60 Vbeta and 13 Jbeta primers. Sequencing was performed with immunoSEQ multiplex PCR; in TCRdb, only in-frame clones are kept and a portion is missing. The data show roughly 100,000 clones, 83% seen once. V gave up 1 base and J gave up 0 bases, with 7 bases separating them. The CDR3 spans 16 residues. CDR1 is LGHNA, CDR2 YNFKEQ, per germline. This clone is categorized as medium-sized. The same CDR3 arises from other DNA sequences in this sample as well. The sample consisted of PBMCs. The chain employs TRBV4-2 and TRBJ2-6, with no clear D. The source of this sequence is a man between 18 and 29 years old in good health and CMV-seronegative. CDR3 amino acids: CASSQGASSGANVLTF. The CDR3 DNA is TGTGCCAGCAGCCAAGGGGCCTCCTCTGGGGCCAACGTCCTGACTTTC.